This T cell receptor (beta chain) was captured in a study of response to subunit inactivated influenza vaccine. General study results and limits: Authors suggested that a seasonal influenza vaccination recruits few new T cells each time.

Turning to this clonotype: Antigen specificity is unknown.

From germline, CDR1 is SQVTM and CDR2 ANQGSEA. V lost 7 bases to trimming and J lost 0 bases, with 12 bases between them. The CDR3 is made up of 13 amino acids. TCRdb reprocessed the RT-PCR reads with MiXCR, giving one entry per CDR3 protein. The data show fewer than 350,000 distinct CDR3 sequences, with 20% to 25% seen just once and about a tenth held by the top ten. The chain couples TRBV29-1 to TRBJ1-1, with a weak D call TRBD1 (5 bases). Here the sequenced sample was PBMCs from blood, taken about 20 months after vaccination. The clonotype was recovered from a man aged 50 to 69 who received an inactivated influenza vaccine. For the CDR3, the DNA is TGCAGCGCGGATAGACAGCTGAACACTGAAGCTTTCTTT. This sequence encodes CSADRQLNTEAFF.